This T cell receptor beta chain was identified during a study of T cells in localized non-small cell lung cancer. General study findings and limits: Overall survival was longer when the density of T cells in the blood was higher. Heterogeneity remains possible, as sequencing covered one tumor region only.

The CDR3 runs 14 residues. Trimming cost V 5 bases and J 6 bases; bases outside gene matches: 8. Per the germline V gene, CDR1 is GTSNPN and CDR2 is SVGIG (reference sequence). Clones were sequenced by immunoSEQ multiplex PCR, and TCRdb holds only the in-frame ones, with some missing. Of 30,000 or so clones listed, over 80% are singletons. This clone was seen only once. Its antigen is still unknown. This TCR derives from a male donor aged 60 or over with stage I lung adenocarcinoma. Material: peripheral blood, obtained before any cancer treatment. The chain has TRBV30 and TRBJ2-3, with 10 bases fitting TRBD2. Here the CDR3 DNA reads TGTGCCTGGGCAACTAGCGGGGTCGAGGATACGCAGTATTTT. It codes for CAWATSGVEDTQYF. The variable domain in full, completed from reference TRBV30 and TRBJ2-3, reads SQTIHQWPATLVQPVGSPLSLECTVEGTSNPNLYWYRQAAGRGLQLLFYSVGIGQISSEVPQNLSASRPQDRQFILSSKKLLLSDSGFYLCAWATSGVEDTQYFGPGTRLTVL.